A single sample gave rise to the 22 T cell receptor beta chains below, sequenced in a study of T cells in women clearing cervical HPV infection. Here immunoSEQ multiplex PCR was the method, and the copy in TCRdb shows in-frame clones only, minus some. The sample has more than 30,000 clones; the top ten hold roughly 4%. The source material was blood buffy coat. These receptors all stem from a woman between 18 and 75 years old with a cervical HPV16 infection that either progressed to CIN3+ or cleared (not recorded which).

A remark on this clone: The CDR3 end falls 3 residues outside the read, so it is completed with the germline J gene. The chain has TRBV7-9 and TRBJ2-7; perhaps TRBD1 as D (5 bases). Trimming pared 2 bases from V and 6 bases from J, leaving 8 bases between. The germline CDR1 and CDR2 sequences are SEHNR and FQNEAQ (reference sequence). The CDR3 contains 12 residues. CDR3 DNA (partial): TGTGCCAGCAGCTTACATGACAGCGAG. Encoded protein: CASSLHDSE. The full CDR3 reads CASSLHDSEQYF. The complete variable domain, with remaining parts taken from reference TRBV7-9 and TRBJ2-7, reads DTGVSQNPRHKITKRGQNVTFRCDPISEHNRLYWYRQTLGQGPEFLTYFQNEAQLEKSRLLSDRFSAERPKGSFSTLEIQRTEQGDSAMYLCASSLHDSEQYFGPGTRLTVT.

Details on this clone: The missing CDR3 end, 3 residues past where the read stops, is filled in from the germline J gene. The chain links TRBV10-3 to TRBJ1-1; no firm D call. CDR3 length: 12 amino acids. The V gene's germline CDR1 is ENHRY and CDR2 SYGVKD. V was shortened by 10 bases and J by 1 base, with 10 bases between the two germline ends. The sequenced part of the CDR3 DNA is TGTGCCACCGAACATGAGAACACTGAA. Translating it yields CATEHENTE. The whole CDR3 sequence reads CATEHENTEAFF.

This chain's CDR3 is CASSSSGRSTDTAFF. The CDR3 bases that were read are TGTGCCAGCAGTTCTAGCGGGAGGTCGACAGATACG. This sequence joins TRBV7-2 and TRBJ1-1; D perhaps matches TRBD1 (5 bases). The read stops 3 residues short of the end of the CDR3; the missing end is completed from the germline J gene. This CDR3 spans 15 amino acids. The germline V gene has CDR1 SGHTA and CDR2 FQGNSA.

CDR3 sequence reads: CSASKGDIGNQPQHF. The sequenced part of the CDR3 DNA is TGCAGTGCGTCCAAAGGGGATATTGGCAATCAGCCC. The V and J genes are TRBV20-1 and TRBJ1-5, with TRBD1 as a possible D gene (5 bases). Read coverage stops 3 residues before the CDR3 terminus; the germline J gene supplies the remainder. V lost 6 bases and J lost 2, with 17 bases in between. CDR1 and CDR2 (germline): DFQATT, SNEGSKA (reference sequence). This CDR3 comprises 15 residues.

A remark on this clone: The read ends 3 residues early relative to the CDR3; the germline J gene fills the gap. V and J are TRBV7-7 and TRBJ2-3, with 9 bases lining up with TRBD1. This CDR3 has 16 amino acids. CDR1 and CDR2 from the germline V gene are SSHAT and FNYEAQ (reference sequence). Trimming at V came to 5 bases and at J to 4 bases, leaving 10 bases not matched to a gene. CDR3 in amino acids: CASSPWTGEGADTQYF. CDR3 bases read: TGTGCCAGCAGCCCATGGACAGGGGAAGGGGCAGATACG.

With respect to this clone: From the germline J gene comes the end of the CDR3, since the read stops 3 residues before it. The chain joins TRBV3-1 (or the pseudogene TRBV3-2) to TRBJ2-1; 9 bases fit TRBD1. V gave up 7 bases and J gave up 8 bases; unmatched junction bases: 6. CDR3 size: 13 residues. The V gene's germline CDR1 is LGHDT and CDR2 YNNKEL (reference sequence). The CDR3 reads CASITGQGDEQFF. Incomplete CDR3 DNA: TGTGCCAGCATTACGGGACAGGGCGATGAG.

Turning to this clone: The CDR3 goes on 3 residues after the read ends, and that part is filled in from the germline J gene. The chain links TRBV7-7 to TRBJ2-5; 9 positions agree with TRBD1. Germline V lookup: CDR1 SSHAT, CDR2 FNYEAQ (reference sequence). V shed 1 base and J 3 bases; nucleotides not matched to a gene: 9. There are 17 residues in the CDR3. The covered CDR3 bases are TGTGCCAGCAGCTTAGGACCGACAGGGGGGTTTGAAGAGACC. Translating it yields CASSLGPTGGFEET. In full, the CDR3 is CASSLGPTGGFEETQYF.

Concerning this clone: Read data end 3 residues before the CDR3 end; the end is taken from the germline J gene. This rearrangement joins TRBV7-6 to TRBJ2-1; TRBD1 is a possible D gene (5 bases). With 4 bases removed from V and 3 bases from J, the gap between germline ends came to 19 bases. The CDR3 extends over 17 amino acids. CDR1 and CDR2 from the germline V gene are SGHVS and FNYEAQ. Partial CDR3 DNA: TGTGCCAGCAGCTCGTGCCCAGGGTGTTTAAGCTACAATGAG. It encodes CASSSCPGCLSYNE. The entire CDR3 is CASSSCPGCLSYNEQFF.

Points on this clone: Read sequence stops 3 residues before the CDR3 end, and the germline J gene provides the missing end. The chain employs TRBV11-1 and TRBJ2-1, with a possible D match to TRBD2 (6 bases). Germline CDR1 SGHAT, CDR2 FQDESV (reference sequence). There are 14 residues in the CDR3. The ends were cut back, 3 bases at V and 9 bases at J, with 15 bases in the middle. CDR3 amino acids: CASSLTRGVAEQFF. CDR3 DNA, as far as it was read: TGTGCCAGCAGCTTGACTAGAGGGGTGGCTGAG.

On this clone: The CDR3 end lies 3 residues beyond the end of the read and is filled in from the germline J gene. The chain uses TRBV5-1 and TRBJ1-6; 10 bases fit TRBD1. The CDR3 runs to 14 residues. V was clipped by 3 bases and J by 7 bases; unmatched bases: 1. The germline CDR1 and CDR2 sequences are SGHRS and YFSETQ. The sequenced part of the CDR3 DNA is TGCGCCAGCAGCTCGGGACAGGGGAATTCACCC. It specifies CASSSGQGNSP. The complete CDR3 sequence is CASSSGQGNSPLHF.

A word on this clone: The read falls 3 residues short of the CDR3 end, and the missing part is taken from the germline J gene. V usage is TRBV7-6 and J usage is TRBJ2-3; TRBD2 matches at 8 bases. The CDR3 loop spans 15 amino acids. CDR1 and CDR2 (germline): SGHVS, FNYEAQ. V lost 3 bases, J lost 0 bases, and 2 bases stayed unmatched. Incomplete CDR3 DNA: TGTGCCAGCAGCTTCGGCGGGAGGAGCACAGATACG. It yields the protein CASSFGGRSTDT. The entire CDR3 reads CASSFGGRSTDTQYF.

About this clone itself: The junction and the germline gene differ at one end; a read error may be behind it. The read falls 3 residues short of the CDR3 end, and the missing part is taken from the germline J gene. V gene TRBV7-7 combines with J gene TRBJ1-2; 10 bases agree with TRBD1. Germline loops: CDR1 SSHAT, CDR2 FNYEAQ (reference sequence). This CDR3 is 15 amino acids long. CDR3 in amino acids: CASSSTGTGDYGYTF. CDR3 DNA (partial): TGTGCTAGCAGCTCAACCGGGACAGGGGACTATGGC.

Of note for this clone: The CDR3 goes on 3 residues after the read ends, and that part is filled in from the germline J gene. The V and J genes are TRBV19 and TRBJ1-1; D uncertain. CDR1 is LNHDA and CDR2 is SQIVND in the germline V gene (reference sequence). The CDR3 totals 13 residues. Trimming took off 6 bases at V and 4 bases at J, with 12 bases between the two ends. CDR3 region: CASSEGGSTEAFF. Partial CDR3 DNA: TGTGCCAGTAGCGAGGGCGGGAGCACTGAA.

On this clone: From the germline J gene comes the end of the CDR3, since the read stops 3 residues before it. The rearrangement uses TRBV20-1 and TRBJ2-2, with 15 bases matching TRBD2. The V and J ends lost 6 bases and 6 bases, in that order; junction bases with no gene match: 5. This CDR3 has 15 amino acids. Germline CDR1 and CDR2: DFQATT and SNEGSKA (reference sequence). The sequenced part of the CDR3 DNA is TGCAGTGCCCAGGGACTAGCGGGAGGCGCCGGGGAG. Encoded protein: CSAQGLAGGAGE. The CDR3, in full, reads CSAQGLAGGAGELFF.

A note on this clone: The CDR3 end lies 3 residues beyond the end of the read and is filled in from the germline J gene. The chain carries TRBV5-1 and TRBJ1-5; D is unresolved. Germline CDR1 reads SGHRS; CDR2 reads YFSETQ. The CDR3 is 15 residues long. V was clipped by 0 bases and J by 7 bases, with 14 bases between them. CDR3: CASSLAGNDYQPQHF. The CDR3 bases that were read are TGCGCCAGCAGCTTGGCGGGGAATGATTACCAGCCC.

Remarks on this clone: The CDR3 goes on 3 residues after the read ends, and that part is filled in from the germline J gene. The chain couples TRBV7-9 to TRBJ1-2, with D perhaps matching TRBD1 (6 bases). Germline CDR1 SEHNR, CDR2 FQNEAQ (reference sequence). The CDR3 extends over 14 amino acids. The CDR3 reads CASSPSGGAYDYTF. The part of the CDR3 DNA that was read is TGTGCCAGCAGCCCTAGCGGGGGGGCCTACGAC. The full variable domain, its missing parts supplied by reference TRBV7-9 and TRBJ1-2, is DTGVSQNPRHKITKRGQNVTFRCDPISEHNRLYWYRQTLGQGPEFLTYFQNEAQLEKSRLLSDRFSAERPKGSFSTLEIQRTEQGDSAMYLCASSPSGGAYDYTFGSGTRLTVV.

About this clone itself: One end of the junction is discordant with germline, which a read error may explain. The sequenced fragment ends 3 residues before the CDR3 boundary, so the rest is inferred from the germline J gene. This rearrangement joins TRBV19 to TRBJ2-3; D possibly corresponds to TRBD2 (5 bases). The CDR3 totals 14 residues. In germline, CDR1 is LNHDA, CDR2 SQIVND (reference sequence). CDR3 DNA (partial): TGTACCAGTAGTATCGCCGGGGGCACAGATACG. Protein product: CTSSIAGGTDT. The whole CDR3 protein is CTSSIAGGTDTQYF.

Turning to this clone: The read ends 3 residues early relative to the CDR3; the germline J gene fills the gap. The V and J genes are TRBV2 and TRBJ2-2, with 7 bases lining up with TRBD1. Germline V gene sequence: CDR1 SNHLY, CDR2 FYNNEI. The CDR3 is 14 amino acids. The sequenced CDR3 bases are TGTGCCAGCAGTGAGAGCAGGGACAGTTCACCG. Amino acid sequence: CASSESRDSSP. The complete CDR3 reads CASSESRDSSPLFF.

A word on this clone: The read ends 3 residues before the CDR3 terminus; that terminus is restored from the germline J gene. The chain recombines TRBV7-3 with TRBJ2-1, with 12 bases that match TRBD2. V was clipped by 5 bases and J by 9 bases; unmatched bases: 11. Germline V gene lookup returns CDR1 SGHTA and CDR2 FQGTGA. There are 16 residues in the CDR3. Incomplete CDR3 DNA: TGTGCCAGCAGCCCTCTAGCGGGAGGGCCGCCGGGTGAG. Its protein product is CASSPLAGGPPGE. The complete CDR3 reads CASSPLAGGPPGEQFF.

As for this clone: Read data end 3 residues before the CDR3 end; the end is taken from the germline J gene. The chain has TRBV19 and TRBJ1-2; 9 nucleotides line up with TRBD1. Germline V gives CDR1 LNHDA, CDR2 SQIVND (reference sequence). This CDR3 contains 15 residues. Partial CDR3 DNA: TGTGCCAGTAGTCCGGGGACAGGGAGAGGGCGAGGC. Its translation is CASSPGTGRGRG. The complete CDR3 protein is CASSPGTGRGRGYTF.

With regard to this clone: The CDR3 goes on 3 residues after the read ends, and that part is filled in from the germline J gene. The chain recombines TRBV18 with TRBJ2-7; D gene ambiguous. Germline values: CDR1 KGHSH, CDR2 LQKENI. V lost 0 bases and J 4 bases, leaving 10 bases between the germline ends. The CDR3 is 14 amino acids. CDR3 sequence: CASSPPLVRYEQYF. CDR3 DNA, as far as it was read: TGTGCCAGCTCACCACCGCTAGTTAGATACGAG.

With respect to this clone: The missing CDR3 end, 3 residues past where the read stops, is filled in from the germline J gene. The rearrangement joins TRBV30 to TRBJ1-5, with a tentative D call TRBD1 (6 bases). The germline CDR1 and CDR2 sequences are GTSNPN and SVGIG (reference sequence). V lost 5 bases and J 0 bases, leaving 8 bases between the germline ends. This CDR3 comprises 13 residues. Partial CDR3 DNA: TGTGCCTGGGGGACAAATAGCAATCAGCCC. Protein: CAWGTNSNQP. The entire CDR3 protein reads CAWGTNSNQPQHF.